The sequence of this T cell receptor (beta chain) was determined in a study of blood T cells in healthy people across ages. Concerning this clonotype itself: The antigen is undetermined.

This CDR3 is 17 amino acids long. Deletions cut 2 bases from V and 0 bases from J, with 16 bases between. Study-level results: Diversity estimates from one million T cells were considered underestimates. Possibly, changes in expanded clonotypes were confounded because donor CMV status was unknown. PBMCs that were unsorted prevented a conclusive naive versus antigen-experienced comparison.

With a J-beta primer mix and a sample-barcoded 5' primer, a second PCR ran about 6 to 11 cycles. The template-switch adaptor, which had 12 random nucleotides, put a tag on each cDNA molecule. TCRdb itself ran the 5' RACE reads through MiXCR, one entry per CDR3 protein. The sample records roughly 570,000 distinct CDR3 sequences, 27% being singletons. The source is a woman aged 70-85 years in good health. The sequenced sample was blood. The chain combines TRBV5-3 with TRBJ2-3; D uncertain. TRBV5-3 is reported as an ORF; its role is uncertain. The CDR3 sequence: CARSFQTIGPSTDTQYF. CDR3 bases: TGTGCCAGAAGCTTTCAAACGATCGGGCCAAGCACAGATACGCAGTATTTT.